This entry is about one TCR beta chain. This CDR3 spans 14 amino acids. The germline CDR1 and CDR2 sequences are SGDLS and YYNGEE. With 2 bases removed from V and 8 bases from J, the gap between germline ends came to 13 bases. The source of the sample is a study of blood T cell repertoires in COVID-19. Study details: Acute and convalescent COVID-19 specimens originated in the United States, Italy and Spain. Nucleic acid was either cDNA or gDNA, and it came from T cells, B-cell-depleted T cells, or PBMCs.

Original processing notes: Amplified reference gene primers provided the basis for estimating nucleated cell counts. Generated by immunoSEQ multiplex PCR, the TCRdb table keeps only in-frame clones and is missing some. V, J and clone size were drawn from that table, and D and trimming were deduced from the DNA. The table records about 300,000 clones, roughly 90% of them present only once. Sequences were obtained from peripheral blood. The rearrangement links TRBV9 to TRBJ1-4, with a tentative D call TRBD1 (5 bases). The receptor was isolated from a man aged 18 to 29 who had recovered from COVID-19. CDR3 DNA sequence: TGTGCCAGCAGCGTCGGGGGAGGGGAGGAAAAACTGTTTTTT. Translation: CASSVGGGEEKLFF.